A single sample gave rise to the 15 T cell receptor beta chains below, sequenced in a study of T cells in Graves' hyperthyroidism and ophthalmopathy. Using RNA transcripts as the source, TCR beta CDR3 regions were amplified. An initial round of RT-PCR targeting the TCR CDR3 relied on the HTBI primer set. TCRdb re-analysed the multiplex PCR reads in MiXCR, keeping a single row per CDR3 protein. The sample contains approximately 590,000 distinct CDR3 sequences, 40% to 55% of which appear only once. The specimen was peripheral blood or thyroid tissue (not recorded which). The receptors were sampled from a woman between 18 and 29 years old with Graves' hyperthyroidism.

This clonotype has a handful of counts. This chain joins TRBV10-3 and TRBJ1-6; tentatively, D is TRBD1 (6 bases). The V end lost 4 bases, the J end lost 6 bases, and 16 bases lay between the germline ends. The germline V gene encodes CDR1 ENHRY and CDR2 SYGVKD. CDR3 length: 16 amino acids. The CDR3 nucleotides read TGTGCCATCAGTGCCTTTTATACAGGGAGTAATTCACCCCTCCACTTT. Translated, it gives CAISAFYTGSNSPLHF.

This clonotype showed up many times. The rearrangement uses TRBV2 and TRBJ2-7; 14 positions match TRBD2. The germline gives CDR1 SNHLY, CDR2 FYNNEI. The CDR3 has 13 amino acids. Trimming took 7 bases from V and 6 from J; bases not matched to a gene: 2. The CDR3 DNA follows: TGTGCCAGCAAGACTAGCGGGGGGGGCGAGCAGTACTTC. Protein: CASKTSGGGEQYF.

This clonotype has only one observation. A clone one base away is much larger, so this may be a read error. The rearrangement joins TRBV7-2 to TRBJ2-7; 10 nucleotides match TRBD2. The CDR3 runs 15 residues. CDR1 and CDR2 from the germline V gene are SGHTA and FQGNSA. CDR3 sequence reads: CASSQARTSGYEQYF. The CDR3 DNA sequence: TGCGCCAGCAGCCAAGCCCGGACTAGCGGCTACGAGCAGTACTTC. The full variable domain, its missing parts supplied by reference TRBV7-2 and TRBJ2-7, is GAGVSQSPSNKVTEKGKDVELRCDPISGHTALYWYRQSLGQGLEFLIYFQGNSAPDKSGLPSDRFSAERTGGSVSTLTIQRTQQEDSAVYLCASSQARTSGYEQYFGPGTRLTVT.

This clonotype has at least ten counts. The rearrangement uses TRBV29-1 and TRBJ1-2, with 7 nucleotides matching TRBD1. V was clipped by 5 bases and J by 8 bases; unmatched bases: 14. The V gene's germline CDR1 is SQVTM and CDR2 ANQGSEA. CDR3 length equals 14 residues. The chain's CDR3 is CSVFLTGYVEGYTF. The CDR3 nucleotides read TGCAGCGTTTTCTTGACAGGGTACGTGGAGGGCTACACCTTC.

This clonotype was seen a few times. This chain's CDR3 is CSVDMAVGGYEQYF. The CDR3 DNA reads TGCAGCGTTGATATGGCGGTTGGCGGCTACGAGCAGTACTTC. This rearrangement joins TRBV29-1 to TRBJ2-7; no reliable D call. The CDR3 length is 14 residues. The V end lost 3 bases, the J end lost 3 bases, and 15 bases lay between the germline ends. Germline V gene lookup returns CDR1 SQVTM and CDR2 ANQGSEA.

In nucleotides, the CDR3 is TGTGCCATCCCGAGAGGGGGGGACACTGAAGCTTTCTTT. It specifies CAIPRGGDTEAFF. The V call is TRBV19, the J call TRBJ1-1, with a weak D call TRBD1 (6 bases). V was clipped by 10 bases and J by 3 bases, with 15 bases between them. This CDR3 is 13 amino acids long. CDR1 is LNHDA, CDR2 SQIVND, per germline (reference sequence).

This clonotype was counted between two and nine times. The chain carries TRBV19 and TRBJ1-2; possible D gene TRBD1, 6 bases. The CDR3 is 15 residues long. The germline CDR1 and CDR2 sequences are LNHDA and SQIVND (reference sequence). CDR3 region: CAISQGRGSLNGYTF. The CDR3 region has the DNA TGTGCAATCAGTCAGGGCAGGGGAAGTTTGAATGGCTACACCTTC.

This chain connects TRBV7-2 to TRBJ2-5; D may be TRBD1 (6 bases). The germline V and J ends were trimmed by 4 bases and 9 bases, with 12 bases remaining between them. Germline V gene data show CDR1 as SGHTA and CDR2 as FQGNSA. The CDR3 runs to 12 residues. As DNA, the CDR3 is TGTGCCAGCAGCTCCAGCGGACAGCCCCAGTACTTC. Amino acid sequence: CASSSSGQPQYF.

The genes are TRBV9 and TRBJ2-2; 10 bases are a match to TRBD2. The CDR3 length is 17 residues. Losses at the gene ends were 4 bases for V and 5 bases for J; bases not matched to a gene: 11. Germline-derived CDR1 and CDR2 are SGDLS and YYNGEE. The CDR3 reads CASSFRPSGSRTGELFF. CDR3 bases: TGTGCCAGCAGCTTCCGTCCTAGCGGGAGTAGAACCGGGGAGCTGTTTTTT.

Ten or more counts support this clonotype. The chain carries TRBV19 and TRBJ1-1; no definite D call. The CDR3 spans 13 residues. V lost 6 bases, J lost 1 base, and 9 bases lay in between. Per the germline V gene, CDR1 is LNHDA and CDR2 is SQIVND (reference sequence). Here the CDR3 DNA reads TGTGCCAGTAGGTCGGAGCAGAACACTGAAGCTTTCTTT. Protein sequence: CASRSEQNTEAFF.

The chain uses TRBV15 and TRBJ1-5; 7 bases agree with TRBD1. The V gene's germline CDR1 is LNHNV and CDR2 YYDKDF (reference sequence). Trimming at V came to 5 bases and at J to 0 bases, leaving 7 bases not matched to a gene. The CDR3 is made up of 16 amino acids. CDR3 sequence reads: CATSGGDSFSNQPQHF. The CDR3 nucleotides read TGTGCCACCAGCGGAGGGGACAGTTTTAGCAATCAGCCCCAGCATTTT.

The table lists this clonotype with a few counts. This may stem from a read error, because a much larger clone lies one nucleotide away. The J gene is TRBJ1-3, the V gene TRBV12-3 or TRBV12-4; D remains unclear. The CDR3 has 11 residues. Between the trimmed V and J ends, which lost 8 bases and 0 bases, there was a span of 2 bases. The CDR3 reads CASYSGNTIYF. As DNA, the CDR3 is TGTGCCAGCTACTCTGGAAACACCATATATTTT.

To note about this clonotype: With a much larger clone just one base away, this may be a read error. The conserved phenylalanine or tryptophan is not found at the CDR3 terminus, so this likely reflects a read error. This sequence joins TRBV2 and TRBJ2-7; D not certain. In germline, CDR1 is SNHLY, CDR2 FYNNEI. The CDR3 loop spans 12 amino acids. V was cut by 4 bases and J by 4 bases, with 8 bases left in between. The CDR3 is CASSGETYEQYS. The CDR3 DNA sequence: TGTGCCAGCAGTGGGGAAACTTACGAGCAGTACTCC.

The V gene is TRBV2, the J gene TRBJ1-2; maybe TRBD1 (5 bases). With 4 bases removed from V and 6 bases from J, the gap between germline ends came to 12 bases. The CDR3 loop spans 13 amino acids. Germline CDR1 and CDR2: SNHLY and FYNNEI. This chain's CDR3 is CASSAGTSDGYTF. The CDR3 DNA sequence: TGTGCCAGCAGTGCCGGGACGAGTGATGGCTACACCTTC.

The rearrangement joins TRBV24-1 to TRBJ1-5; TRBD1 aligns across 7 bases. Germline V gives CDR1 KGHDR, CDR2 SFDVKD. CDR3 size: 16 residues. Unmatched junction bases numbered 5, after V lost 4 bases and J lost 0 bases. The CDR3 sequence is CATSEGTAYSNQPQHF. For the CDR3, the DNA is TGTGCCACCAGTGAAGGGACAGCGTATAGCAATCAGCCCCAGCATTTT.